This T cell receptor (beta chain) is from a study of T cell responses to AZD1222 COVID-19 vaccine. General study results and limits: Repertoire sampling was restricted to post-peak T cell response timepoints. Unmutated regions of variants are reportedly targeted by nearly half of spike-specific TCRs.

Assay used: immunoSEQ multiplex PCR; TCRdb lists only in-frame clones, some missing. This repertoire shows roughly 180,000 clones, around 93% found once; its top ten account for more than 0.85%. This CDR3 is 13 amino acids long. The V and J ends lost 1 base and 9 bases respectively, with 13 bases between them. For this clone: The antigen remains unidentified.

The TCR sequence derives from an adult who received the MenACWY meningococcal vaccine as a control. V usage is TRBV12-3 or TRBV12-4 and J usage is TRBJ2-7; TRBD1 is a possible D gene (5 bases). The material sequenced was peripheral blood, taken 28 days after the second dose of the MenACWY control vaccine. The CDR3 sequence: CASSLGQYSGQYF. CDR3 coding DNA: TGTGCCAGCAGTTTAGGACAGTACTCTGGGCAGTACTTC.